These 25 T cell receptor beta chains came from one sample sequenced in a study of blood T cell repertoires in COVID-19. Libraries were prepared by immunoSEQ multiplex PCR; TCRdb keeps only in-frame clonotypes and omits some of them. Of approximately 65,000 clones listed, 80% to 90% are singletons. The sequenced sample was peripheral blood. All receptors derive from a man aged 35 to 55 with acute or convalescent COVID-19.

The chain has TRBV3-1 (or the pseudogene TRBV3-2) and TRBJ1-4; TRBD1 might be the D (6 bases). The length of the CDR3 is 15 residues. V was cut by 2 bases and J by 4 bases, with 11 bases left in between. CDR1 LGHDT and CDR2 YNNKEL come from the germline V gene (reference sequence). The CDR3 is CASSQLGQINEKLFF. CDR3 DNA sequence: TGTGCCAGCAGCCAACTCGGACAGATTAATGAAAAACTGTTTTTT.

V is TRBV5-1 and J is TRBJ1-2; D unclear. The CDR3 totals 14 residues. From germline, CDR1 is SGHRS and CDR2 YFSETQ. Trimming left V 0 bases short and J 8 bases short, with 14 bases between. The CDR3 region has the DNA TGCGCCAGCAGCTTGGAAGGAAGCCTGGGCGGCTACACCTTC. Protein: CASSLEGSLGGYTF.

V and J are TRBV5-8 and TRBJ1-1, with 7 positions matching TRBD1. This CDR3 is 14 amino acids long. Germline V gene data show CDR1 as SGHTS and CDR2 as YDEGEE. Unmatched junction bases numbered 4, after V lost 2 bases and J lost 3 bases. The CDR3 protein is CASSFRRGHTEAFF. DNA for the CDR3: TGTGCCAGCAGCTTTAGGAGGGGGCACACTGAAGCTTTCTTT.

In its sample, this clone was seen once. The chain joins TRBV14 to TRBJ2-2, with D perhaps matching TRBD1 (6 bases). V dropped 0 bases and J dropped 2 bases, with 19 bases sitting between them. The CDR3 consists of 19 residues. Germline-derived CDR1 and CDR2 are SGHDN and FVKESK. The CDR3 DNA follows: TGTGCCAGCAGCCAAGATCGGGGATGGGGCAGGGGAAACACCGGGGAGCTGTTTTTT. It yields the protein CASSQDRGWGRGNTGELFF. Variable domain in full (rest from reference TRBV14 and TRBJ2-2): EAGVTQFPSHSVIEKGQTVTLRCDPISGHDNLYWYRRVMGKEIKFLLHFVKESKQDESGMPNNRFLAERTGGTYSTLKVQPAELEDSGVYFCASSQDRGWGRGNTGELFFGEGSRLTVL.

This chain connects TRBV25-1 to TRBJ1-4; D is uncertain. Germline CDR1 is MGHDK and CDR2 is SYGVNS. The germline V and J ends were trimmed by 3 bases and 4 bases, with 9 bases remaining between them. This CDR3 is built from 14 residues. CDR3: CASSEPGYNEKLFF. The CDR3 DNA reads as TGTGCCAGCAGTGAGCCCGGTTATAATGAAAAACTGTTTTTT. The variable domain in full, with the rest retrieved from reference TRBV25-1 and TRBJ1-4, is EADIYQTPRYLVIGTGKKITLECSQTMGHDKMYWYQQDPGMELHLIHYSYGVNSTEKGDLSSESTVSRIRTEHFPLTLESARPSHTSQYLCASSEPGYNEKLFFGSGTQLSVL.

The rearrangement uses TRBV4-1 and TRBJ2-7, with a possible D match to TRBD2 (6 bases). The CDR3 extends over 15 amino acids. From germline, CDR1 is MGHRA and CDR2 YSYEKL. Trimming removed 4 bases at V and 6 bases at J, with 19 bases between. The CDR3 loop is CASSPRDGNGGEQYF. The CDR3 nucleotides read TGCGCCAGCAGCCCGCGGGACGGTAATGGGGGCGAGCAGTACTTC.

This clone was observed once. This sequence joins TRBV13 and TRBJ2-1; TRBD2 agrees at 9 bases. Trimming removed 5 bases from V and 9 bases from J; junction bases left unmatched: 11. The CDR3 is 15 residues long. Germline values: CDR1 PRHDT, CDR2 FYEKMQ (reference sequence). CDR3 in amino acids: CASSIRAGGHTEQFF. The CDR3 DNA reads as TGTGCCAGCAGCATACGGGCGGGGGGGCATACTGAGCAGTTCTTC. The variable domain in full, completed from reference TRBV13 and TRBJ2-1, reads AAGVIQSPRHLIKEKRETATLKCYPIPRHDTVYWYQQGPGQDPQFLISFYEKMQSDKGSIPDRFSAQQFSDYHSELNMSSLELGDSALYFCASSIRAGGHTEQFFGPGTRLTVL.

Relative to its sample, this clone is medium-sized (0.01 to 0.1%). This chain connects TRBV25-1 to TRBJ2-1; the match to TRBD2 covers 8 bases. The CDR3 contains 14 residues. Germline CDR1 and CDR2: MGHDK and SYGVNS. V lost 7 bases and J lost 6; bases outside the gene matches: 8. The CDR3 coding sequence is TGTGCCAGCAAACTTTCGGGGGGGCCCAATGAGCAGTTCTTC. Translated, it gives CASKLSGGPNEQFF. The full variable domain, rest sourced from reference TRBV25-1 and TRBJ2-1, is EADIYQTPRYLVIGTGKKITLECSQTMGHDKMYWYQQDPGMELHLIHYSYGVNSTEKGDLSSESTVSRIRTEHFPLTLESARPSHTSQYLCASKLSGGPNEQFFGPGTRLTVL.

The chain is built from TRBV11-3 and TRBJ2-7; 13 bases map to TRBD2. After removal of 5 bases from V and 0 bases from J, the junction contained 16 bases not matched to a gene. Germline V CDR1 and CDR2: SGHNT, YENEEA. CDR3 length equals 20 residues. The chain's CDR3 is CASSVPSGTSGAYHSYEQYF. The CDR3 DNA sequence: TGTGCCAGCAGCGTCCCCTCCGGGACTAGCGGGGCCTATCACTCCTACGAGCAGTACTTC.

V usage is TRBV6-5 and J usage is TRBJ2-2, with D perhaps matching TRBD2 (6 bases). V was shortened by 7 bases and J by 0 bases, with 12 bases between the two germline ends. The V gene's germline CDR1 is MNHEY and CDR2 SVGAGI. The length of the CDR3 is 15 residues. CDR3 in DNA: TGTGCCAGCACGTTGCGGGGCACGAACACCGGGGAGCTGTTTTTT. Translated: CASTLRGTNTGELFF.

The V gene is TRBV14, the J gene TRBJ1-1; 8 bases are shared with TRBD1. CDR1 and CDR2 (germline): SGHDN, FVKESK. The V and J ends lost 4 bases and 0 bases, in that order; junction bases with no gene match: 4. CDR3 length: 15 residues. As DNA, the CDR3 is TGTGCCAGCAGCCGAGGACAGGGACTGAACACTGAAGCTTTCTTT. It yields the protein CASSRGQGLNTEAFF.

V is TRBV2 and J is TRBJ2-5; 7 bases align to TRBD2. V gave up 3 bases and J gave up 6 bases; unmatched junction bases: 4. There are 13 residues in the CDR3. Germline CDR1 SNHLY, CDR2 FYNNEI. CDR3 amino acids: CASSERTRKTQYF. CDR3 in DNA: TGTGCCAGCAGTGAGAGGACTAGGAAGACCCAGTACTTC.

This chain links TRBV6-6 with TRBJ1-5; unclear D gene. CDR1 MNHNY and CDR2 SVGAGI come from the germline V gene (reference sequence). V was clipped by 5 bases and J by 11 bases, with 13 bases between them. The length of the CDR3 is 12 residues. The CDR3 bases are TGTGCCAGCAGTCCCGTCCCCTCGTCCCAGCATTTT. Its translation: CASSPVPSSQHF.

V and J are TRBV7-9 and TRBJ1-1, with D uncertain. The germline V gene has CDR1 SEHNR and CDR2 FQNEAQ (reference sequence). With 5 bases removed from V and 1 base from J, the gap between germline ends came to 11 bases. The CDR3 has 14 residues. CDR3 sequence: CASSPRSWNTEAFF. The CDR3 nucleotides are TGTGCCAGCAGCCCGAGGTCTTGGAACACTGAAGCTTTCTTT.

This clone was detected once. The genes are TRBV18 and TRBJ2-2; D unclear. The V gene's germline CDR1 is KGHSH and CDR2 LQKENI. The CDR3 extends over 14 amino acids. The V end lost 0 bases, the J end lost 4 bases, and 6 bases lay between the germline ends. CDR3 in DNA: TGTGCCAGCTCACCACCCCCTTCCACCGGGGAGCTGTTTTTT. It is translated as CASSPPPSTGELFF. The full variable domain, with the rest looked up from reference TRBV18 and TRBJ2-2, is NAGVMQNPRHLVRRRGQEARLRCSPMKGHSHVYWYRQLPEEGLKFMVYLQKENIIDESGMPKERFSAEFPKEGPSILRIQQVVRGDSAAYFCASSPPPSTGELFFGEGSRLTVL.

This clone was seen once. The rearrangement uses TRBV29-1 and TRBJ1-2; D might be TRBD1 (5 bases). The CDR3 consists of 14 residues. Germline V gives CDR1 SQVTM, CDR2 ANQGSEA. Between the trimmed V and J ends, which lost 0 bases and 6 bases, there was a span of 14 bases. CDR3 amino acids: CSVEETWGADGYTF. In DNA, the CDR3 is TGCAGCGTTGAAGAGACGTGGGGCGCGGATGGCTACACCTTC. Full variable domain (remainder filled in from reference TRBV29-1 and TRBJ1-2): SAVISQKPSRDICQRGTSLTIQCQVDSQVTMMFWYRQQPGQSLTLIATANQGSEATYESGFVIDKFPISRPNLTFSTLTVSNMSPEDSSIYLCSVEETWGADGYTFGSGTRLTVV.

The rearrangement uses TRBV7-8 and TRBJ2-7; TRBD1 might be the D (6 bases). Trimming cost V 1 base and J 3 bases, with 13 bases left between them. Germline assignment: CDR1 SGHVS and CDR2 FQNEAQ. The CDR3 totals 15 residues. CDR3 loop: CASSLVRDISYEQYF. The CDR3 DNA reads TGTGCCAGCAGCTTAGTGAGGGACATAAGCTACGAGCAGTACTTC.

The V and J genes are TRBV7-8 and TRBJ1-6; 10 nucleotides align to TRBD1. V lost 5 bases, J lost 10 bases, and 11 bases stayed unmatched. Germline V gives CDR1 SGHVS, CDR2 FQNEAQ. The CDR3 has 16 amino acids. The CDR3 nucleotides are TGTGCCAGCAGCGATCTTCGAGGGACAGGGGTATCACCCCTCCACTTT. Translated, it gives CASSDLRGTGVSPLHF.

The J gene is TRBJ2-2, the V gene TRBV5-1; D is perhaps TRBD1 (6 bases). Trimming left V 0 bases short and J 0 bases short, with 9 bases between. The CDR3 contains 16 residues. Germline lookup yields CDR1 SGHRS and CDR2 YFSETQ. The CDR3 DNA sequence: TGCGCCAGCAGCTTGGCAGGGGATTCGAACACCGGGGAGCTGTTTTTT. Translating gives CASSLAGDSNTGELFF.

V gene TRBV6-5 combines with J gene TRBJ1-1; 8 bases line up with TRBD1. The CDR3 totals 13 residues. In germline, CDR1 is MNHEY, CDR2 SVGAGI. V lost 5 bases to trimming and J lost 4 bases; unmatched junction nucleotides: 3. CDR3 DNA: TGTGCCAGCAGTACTCAGGGGGCCACTGAAGCTTTCTTT. This sequence encodes CASSTQGATEAFF.

The rearrangement joins TRBV7-2 to TRBJ1-5, with 7 positions matching TRBD1. With 3 bases clipped from V and 4 bases from J, the junction kept 6 bases outside the gene matches. In germline, CDR1 is SGHTA, CDR2 FQGNSA. The CDR3 covers 15 residues. CDR3 nucleotides: TGTGCCAGCAGCTTGTACAGGGGCCAGAATCAGCCCCAGCATTTT. Translated: CASSLYRGQNQPQHF.

CDR3 sequence reads: CASREPDRGETGELFF. CDR3 DNA: TGTGCCAGCAGGGAACCGGACAGGGGGGAAACCGGGGAGCTGTTTTTT. This sequence joins TRBV6-1 and TRBJ2-2; 10 nucleotides match TRBD1. Trimming removed 6 bases from V and 5 bases from J; junction bases left unmatched: 9. CDR3 size: 16 residues. Per germline, CDR1 MNHNS and CDR2 SASEGT.

The chain couples TRBV29-1 to TRBJ2-1, with D uncertain. V lost 2 bases to trimming and J lost 9 bases, with 8 bases between them. Germline V CDR1 and CDR2: SQVTM, ANQGSEA. CDR3 length: 11 residues. The DNA of the CDR3 is TGCAGCGTTGAAACTACTATTGAGCAGTTCTTC. It encodes CSVETTIEQFF.

CDR3 coding DNA: TGTGCCAGCAGTTACGGACAGATTCGTGAGGGTGAGCAGTACTTC. Protein product: CASSYGQIREGEQYF. The chain uses TRBV5-4 and TRBJ2-7, with D possibly TRBD1 on 6 matching bases. Germline CDR1 and CDR2: SGHNT and YYREEE (reference sequence). Trimming removed 5 bases at V and 7 bases at J, with 22 bases between. The CDR3 length is 15 residues.

The chain couples TRBV24-1 to TRBJ2-1; tentative D call: TRBD2 (5 bases). Germline lookup yields CDR1 KGHDR and CDR2 SFDVKD. Between the trimmed V and J ends, which lost 0 bases and 3 bases, there was a span of 17 bases. The CDR3 length is 18 residues. The CDR3 DNA sequence: TGTGCCACCAGTGATTTGGGCGCAGGACCCGGGGTCTACAATGAGCAGTTCTTC. Protein sequence: CATSDLGAGPGVYNEQFF.